This T cell receptor (beta chain) emerged from a study of type 1 and type 2 diabetes patients. Germline trimming cut 8 bases from V and 0 bases from J; bases unmatched to any gene: 9. The CDR3 sequence is 17 residues long. The germline V gene has CDR1 LGHNA and CDR2 YSLEER. The PCR template was genomic DNA. Multiplex PCR with 30 forward and 13 reverse primers amplified the TCR beta CDR3. TCRdb re-called the multiplex PCR reads with MiXCR, one entry per CDR3 protein. Altogether fewer than 350,000 distinct CDR3 sequences are present, 40% to 50% being singletons, with the ten largest covering roughly an eighth.

The TCR comes from a man aged 18 to 30 with type 2 diabetes. Sequencing was carried out using peripheral blood mononuclear cells (PBMCs). The rearrangement joins TRBV4-3 to TRBJ2-6; 8 positions agree with TRBD2. The CDR3 protein is CASAGGAGLSGANVLTF. CDR3 DNA sequence: TGCGCCAGCGCGGGGGGCGCGGGCCTCTCTGGGGCCAACGTCCTGACTTTC.